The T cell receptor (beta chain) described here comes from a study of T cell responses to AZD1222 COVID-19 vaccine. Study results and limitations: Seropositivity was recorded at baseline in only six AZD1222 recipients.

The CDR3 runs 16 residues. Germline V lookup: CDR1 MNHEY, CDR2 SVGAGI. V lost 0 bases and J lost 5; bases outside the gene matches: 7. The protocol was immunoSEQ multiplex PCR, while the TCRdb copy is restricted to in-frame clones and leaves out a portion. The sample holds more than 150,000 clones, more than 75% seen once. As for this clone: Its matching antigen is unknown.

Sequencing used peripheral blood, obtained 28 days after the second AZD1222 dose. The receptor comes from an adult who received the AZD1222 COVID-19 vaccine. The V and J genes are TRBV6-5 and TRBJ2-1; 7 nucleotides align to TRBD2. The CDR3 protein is CASSYSGSGTNNEQFF. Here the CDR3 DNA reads TGTGCCAGCAGTTACTCGGGCAGCGGGACTAACAATGAGCAGTTCTTC.